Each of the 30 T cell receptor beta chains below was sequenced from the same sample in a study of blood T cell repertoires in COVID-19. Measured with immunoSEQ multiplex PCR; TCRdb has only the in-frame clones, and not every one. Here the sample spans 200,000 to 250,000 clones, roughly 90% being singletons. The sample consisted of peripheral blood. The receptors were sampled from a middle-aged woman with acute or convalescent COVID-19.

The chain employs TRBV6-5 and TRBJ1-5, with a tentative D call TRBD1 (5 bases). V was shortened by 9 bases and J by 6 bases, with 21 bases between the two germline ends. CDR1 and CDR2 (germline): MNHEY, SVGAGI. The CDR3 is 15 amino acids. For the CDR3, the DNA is TGTGCCAGAGCACCCAAAAGACAGAAAACTCAGCCCCAGCATTTT. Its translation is CARAPKRQKTQPQHF.

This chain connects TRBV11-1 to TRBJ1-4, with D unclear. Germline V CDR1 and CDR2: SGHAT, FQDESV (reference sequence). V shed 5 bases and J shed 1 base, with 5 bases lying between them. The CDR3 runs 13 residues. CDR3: CASSERTNEKLFF. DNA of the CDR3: TGTGCCAGCAGCGAGCGAACTAATGAAAAACTGTTTTTT.

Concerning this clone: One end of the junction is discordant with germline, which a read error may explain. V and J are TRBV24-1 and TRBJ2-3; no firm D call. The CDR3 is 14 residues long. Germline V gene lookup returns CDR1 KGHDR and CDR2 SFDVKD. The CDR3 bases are TGTGCCACCAGTGATAGCTATAGCAGAGATACGCAGTATTTT. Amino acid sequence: CATSDSYSRDTQYF.

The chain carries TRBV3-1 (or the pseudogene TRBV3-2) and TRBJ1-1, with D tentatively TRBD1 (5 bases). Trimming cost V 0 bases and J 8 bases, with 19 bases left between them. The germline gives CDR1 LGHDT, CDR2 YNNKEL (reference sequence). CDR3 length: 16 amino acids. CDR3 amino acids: CASSQDLRRVGGEAFF. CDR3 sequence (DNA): TGTGCCAGCAGCCAAGATTTAAGGCGGGTCGGGGGGGAAGCTTTCTTT.

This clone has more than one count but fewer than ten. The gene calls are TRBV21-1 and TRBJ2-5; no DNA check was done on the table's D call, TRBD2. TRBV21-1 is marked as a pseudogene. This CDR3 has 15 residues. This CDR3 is CASSKDGGGGETQYF. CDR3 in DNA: TGTGCCAGCAGCAAAGATGGGGGCGGGGGTGAGACCCAGTACTTC.

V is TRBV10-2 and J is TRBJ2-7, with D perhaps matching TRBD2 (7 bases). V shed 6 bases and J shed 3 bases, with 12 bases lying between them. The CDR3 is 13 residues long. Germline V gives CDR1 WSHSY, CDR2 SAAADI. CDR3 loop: CASRRGQFYEQYV. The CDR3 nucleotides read TGCGCCAGCAGGCGGGGGCAATTCTACGAGCAGTACGTC.

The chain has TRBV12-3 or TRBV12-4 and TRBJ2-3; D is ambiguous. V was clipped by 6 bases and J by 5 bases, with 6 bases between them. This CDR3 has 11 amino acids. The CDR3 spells CASSLRDTQYF. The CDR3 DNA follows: TGTGCCAGCAGCCTTAGAGATACGCAGTATTTT.

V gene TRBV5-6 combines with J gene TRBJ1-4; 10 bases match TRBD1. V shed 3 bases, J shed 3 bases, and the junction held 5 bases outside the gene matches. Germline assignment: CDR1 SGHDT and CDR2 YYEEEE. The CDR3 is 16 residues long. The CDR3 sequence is CASSSGTGAPNEKLFF. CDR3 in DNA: TGTGCCAGCAGCTCCGGGACAGGGGCGCCTAATGAAAAACTGTTTTTT.

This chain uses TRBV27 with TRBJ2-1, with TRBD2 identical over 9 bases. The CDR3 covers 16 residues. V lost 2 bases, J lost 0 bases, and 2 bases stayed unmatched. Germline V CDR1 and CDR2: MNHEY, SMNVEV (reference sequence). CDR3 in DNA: TGTGCCAGCAGTTTAAGCGGGGGGCCCTCCTACAATGAGCAGTTCTTC. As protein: CASSLSGGPSYNEQFF.

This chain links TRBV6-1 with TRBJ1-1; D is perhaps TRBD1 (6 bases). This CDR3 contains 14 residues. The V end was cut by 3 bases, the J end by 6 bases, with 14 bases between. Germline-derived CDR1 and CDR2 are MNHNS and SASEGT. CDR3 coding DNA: TGTGCCAGCAGTGAGATGACAGGCGTCGCTGAAGCTTTCTTT. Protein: CASSEMTGVAEAFF.

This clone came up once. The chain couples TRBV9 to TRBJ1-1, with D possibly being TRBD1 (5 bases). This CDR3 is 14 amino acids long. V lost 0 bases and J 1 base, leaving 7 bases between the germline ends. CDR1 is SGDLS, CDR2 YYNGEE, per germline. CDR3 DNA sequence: TGTGCCAGCAGCGTAGGAGACAGGAACACTGAAGCTTTCTTT. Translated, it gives CASSVGDRNTEAFF.

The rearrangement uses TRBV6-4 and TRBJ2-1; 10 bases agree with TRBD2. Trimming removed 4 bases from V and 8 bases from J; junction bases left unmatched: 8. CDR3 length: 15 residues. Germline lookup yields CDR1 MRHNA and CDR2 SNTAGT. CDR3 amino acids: CASSVSAGGPHEQFF. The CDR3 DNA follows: TGTGCCAGCAGTGTGTCAGCGGGGGGGCCTCATGAGCAGTTCTTC.

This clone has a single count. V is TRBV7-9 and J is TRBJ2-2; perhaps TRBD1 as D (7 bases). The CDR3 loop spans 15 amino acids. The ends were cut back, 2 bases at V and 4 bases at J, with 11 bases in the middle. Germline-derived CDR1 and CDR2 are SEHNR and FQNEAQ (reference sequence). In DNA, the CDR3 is TGTGCCAGCAGCTTAAGACAGGGAGGCACCGGGGAGCTGTTTTTT. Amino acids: CASSLRQGGTGELFF.

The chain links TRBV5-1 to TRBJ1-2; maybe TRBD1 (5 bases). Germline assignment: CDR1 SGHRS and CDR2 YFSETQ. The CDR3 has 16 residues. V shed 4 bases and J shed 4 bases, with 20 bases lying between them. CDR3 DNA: TGCGCCAGCAGCGAAAACGGACACCTAACCCTCTATGGCTACACCTTC. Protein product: CASSENGHLTLYGYTF.

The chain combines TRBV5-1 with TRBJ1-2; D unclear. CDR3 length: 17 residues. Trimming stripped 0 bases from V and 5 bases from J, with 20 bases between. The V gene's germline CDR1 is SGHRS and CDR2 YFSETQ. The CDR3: CASSLAWETLSIYGYTF. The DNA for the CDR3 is TGCGCCAGCAGCTTGGCCTGGGAGACCCTCTCGATATATGGCTACACCTTC.

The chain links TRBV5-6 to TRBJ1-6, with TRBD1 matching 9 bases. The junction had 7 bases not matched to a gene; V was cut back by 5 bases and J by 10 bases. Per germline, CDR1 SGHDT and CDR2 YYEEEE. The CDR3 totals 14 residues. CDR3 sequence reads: CASSTGTGTSPLHF. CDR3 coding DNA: TGTGCCAGCAGTACCGGGACAGGGACCTCACCCCTCCACTTT.

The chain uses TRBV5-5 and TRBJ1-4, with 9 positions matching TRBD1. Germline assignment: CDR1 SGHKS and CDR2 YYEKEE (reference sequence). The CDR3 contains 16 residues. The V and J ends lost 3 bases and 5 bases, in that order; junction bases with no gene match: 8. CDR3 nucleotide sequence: TGTGCCAGCAGCTCGGGACAGGGCCGGTTAAATGAAAAACTGTTTTTT. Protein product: CASSSGQGRLNEKLFF.

CDR3 sequence (DNA): TGTGCCAGCCACCGACCGGGGGGTAAAAACACCGGGGAGCTGTTTTTT. Its protein product is CASHRPGGKNTGELFF. The J gene is TRBJ2-2, the V gene TRBV11-2; TRBD2 agrees at 7 bases. The CDR3 covers 16 residues. J gave up 2 bases and V 8 bases, and 11 bases lay outside the gene matches. Germline lookup yields CDR1 SGHAT and CDR2 FQNNGV. Filled out from reference TRBV11-2 and TRBJ2-2, the complete variable domain reads EAGVAQSPRYKIIEKRQSVAFWCNPISGHATLYWYQQILGQGPKLLIQFQNNGVVDDSQLPKDRFSAERLKGVDSTLKIQPAKLEDSAVYLCASHRPGGKNTGELFFGEGSRLTVL.

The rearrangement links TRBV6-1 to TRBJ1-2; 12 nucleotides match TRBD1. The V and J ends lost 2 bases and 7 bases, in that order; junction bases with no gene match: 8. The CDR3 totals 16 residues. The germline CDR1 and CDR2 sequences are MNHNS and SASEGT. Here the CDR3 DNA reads TGTGCCAGCAGTGAATCAGTTGGGACAGGGGGCTCTGGCTACACCTTC. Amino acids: CASSESVGTGGSGYTF.

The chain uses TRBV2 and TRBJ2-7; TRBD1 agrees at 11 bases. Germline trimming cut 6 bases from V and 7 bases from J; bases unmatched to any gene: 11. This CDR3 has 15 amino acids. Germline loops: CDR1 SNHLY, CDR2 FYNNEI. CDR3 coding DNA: TGTGCCAGCAGACTAAAAGGACAGGGGGCGCTTGAGCAGTACGTC. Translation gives CASRLKGQGALEQYV.

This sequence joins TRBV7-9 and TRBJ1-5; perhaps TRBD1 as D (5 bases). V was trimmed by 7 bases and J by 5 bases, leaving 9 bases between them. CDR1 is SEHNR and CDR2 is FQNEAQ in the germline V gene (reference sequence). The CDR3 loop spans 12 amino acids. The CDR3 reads CASMRDDQPQHF. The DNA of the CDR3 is TGTGCCAGCATGCGGGACGATCAGCCCCAGCATTTT.

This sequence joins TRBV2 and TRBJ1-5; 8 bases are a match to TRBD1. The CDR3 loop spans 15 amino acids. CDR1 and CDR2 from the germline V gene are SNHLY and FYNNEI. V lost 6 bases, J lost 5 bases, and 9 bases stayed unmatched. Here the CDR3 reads CASRSRTGYYQPQHF. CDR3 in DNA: TGTGCCAGCAGAAGCCGGACAGGGTATTATCAGCCCCAGCATTTT.

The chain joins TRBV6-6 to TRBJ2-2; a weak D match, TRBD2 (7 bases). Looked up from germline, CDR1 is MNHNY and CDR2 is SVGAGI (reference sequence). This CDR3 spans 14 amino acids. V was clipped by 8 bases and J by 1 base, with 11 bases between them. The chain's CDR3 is CASGGARNTGELFF. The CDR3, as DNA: TGTGCCAGCGGGGGGGCGAGGAACACCGGGGAGCTGTTTTTT.

The CDR3 sequence is CASSLASSGANVLTF. The CDR3 DNA reads TGTGCCAGCAGCTTGGCTAGCTCTGGGGCCAACGTCCTGACTTTC. The J gene is TRBJ2-6, the V gene TRBV5-5; D remains ambiguous. This CDR3 contains 15 residues. V shed 0 bases and J shed 0 bases, with 4 bases lying between them. Germline V gives CDR1 SGHKS, CDR2 YYEKEE (reference sequence). The full variable domain, in which reference TRBV5-5 and TRBJ2-6 provide the parts outside the CDR3, is DAGVTQSPTHLIKTRGQQVTLRCSPISGHKSVSWYQQVLGQGPQFIFQYYEKEERGRGNFPDRFSARQFPNYSSELNVNALLLGDSALYLCASSLASSGANVLTFGAGSRLTVL.

The CDR3 coding sequence is TGCGCCAGCAGCCAAGTGGCAGGGGCCCAGAATGAGCAGTTCTTC. Residues: CASSQVAGAQNEQFF. The chain carries TRBV4-1 and TRBJ2-1, with a weak D call TRBD1 (6 bases). The CDR3 covers 15 residues. V lost 1 base and J 7 bases, leaving 14 bases between the germline ends. Germline CDR1 MGHRA, CDR2 YSYEKL.

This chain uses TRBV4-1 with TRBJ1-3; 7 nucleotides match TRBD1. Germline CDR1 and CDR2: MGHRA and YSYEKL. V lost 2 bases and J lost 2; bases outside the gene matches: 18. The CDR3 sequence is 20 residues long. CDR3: CASSQTFPRGTERAGNTIYF. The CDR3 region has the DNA TGCGCCAGCAGCCAAACCTTCCCCCGAGGGACAGAAAGGGCTGGAAACACCATATATTTT.

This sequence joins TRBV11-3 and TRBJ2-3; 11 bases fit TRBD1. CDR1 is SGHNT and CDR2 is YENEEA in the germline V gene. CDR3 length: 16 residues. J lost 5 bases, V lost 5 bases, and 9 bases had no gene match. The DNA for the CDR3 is TGTGCCAGCAGCCCTAGGACAGGGGGCGGAGGAGATACGCAGTATTTT. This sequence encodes CASSPRTGGGGDTQYF.

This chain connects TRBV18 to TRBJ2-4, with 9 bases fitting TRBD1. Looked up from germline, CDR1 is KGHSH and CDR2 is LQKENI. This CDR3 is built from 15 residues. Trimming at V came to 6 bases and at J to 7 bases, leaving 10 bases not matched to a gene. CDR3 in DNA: TGTGCCAGCTCCCCTACAGGGGGCGGCAAGAACATTCAGTACTTC. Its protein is CASSPTGGGKNIQYF.

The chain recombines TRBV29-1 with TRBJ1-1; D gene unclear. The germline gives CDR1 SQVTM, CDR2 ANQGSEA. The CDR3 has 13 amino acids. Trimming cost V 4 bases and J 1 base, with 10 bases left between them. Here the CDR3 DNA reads TGCAGCGTTGTCCGGGATGAGAACACTGAAGCTTTCTTT. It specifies CSVVRDENTEAFF.

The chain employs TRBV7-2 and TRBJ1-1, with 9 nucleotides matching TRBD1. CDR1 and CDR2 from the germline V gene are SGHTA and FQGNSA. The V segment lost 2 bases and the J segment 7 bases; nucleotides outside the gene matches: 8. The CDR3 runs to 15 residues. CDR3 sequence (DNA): TGTGCCAGCAGCTTACGTGGAACAGGGGGCGTTGAAGCTTTCTTT. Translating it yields CASSLRGTGGVEAFF.